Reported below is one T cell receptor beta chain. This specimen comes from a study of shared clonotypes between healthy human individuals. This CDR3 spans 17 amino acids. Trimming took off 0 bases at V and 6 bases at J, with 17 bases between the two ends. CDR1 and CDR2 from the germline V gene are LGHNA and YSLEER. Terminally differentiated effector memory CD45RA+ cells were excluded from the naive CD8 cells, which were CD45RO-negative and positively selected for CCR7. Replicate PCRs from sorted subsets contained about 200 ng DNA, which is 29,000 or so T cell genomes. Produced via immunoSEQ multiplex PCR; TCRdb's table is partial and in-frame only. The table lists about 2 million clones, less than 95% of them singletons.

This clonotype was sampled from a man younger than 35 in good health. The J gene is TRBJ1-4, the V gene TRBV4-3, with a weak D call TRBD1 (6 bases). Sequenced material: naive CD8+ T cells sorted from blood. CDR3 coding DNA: TGCGCCAGCAGCCAAGATGTTGTCCCAGGGGATCATGAAAAACTGTTTTTT. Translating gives CASSQDVVPGDHEKLFF.